This T cell receptor (beta chain) is drawn from a study of human T cells and chemical hapten exposure. Study as a whole: Small pooled library volume differences chiefly drove per-sample TCR yield variation.

As to time point: healthy volunteer bleed at 2 weeks. The template was total RNA from unfractionated whole blood. There are many counts of this clonotype. Trimming removed 10 bases at V and 6 bases at J, with 19 bases between. This CDR3 has 14 residues. The germline V gene encodes CDR1 ENHRY and CDR2 SYGVKD. The library tagged individual cDNA molecules with unique molecular identifiers. As handled by the study authors: Samples contained a median of roughly 96,000 TCRs, with a range of roughly 20,000 to 690,600. TCRdb reprocessed the RACE reads with MiXCR, giving one entry per CDR3 protein. TCRdb's processing, not the authors', yielded these V and J calls. The sample comprises tens of thousands of distinct CDR3 sequences, 4.3% of which are singletons, and roughly 1.6% rests with the top ten.

The rearrangement joins TRBV10-3 to TRBJ2-4; possible D gene TRBD1, 6 bases. The TCR comes from a female donor in good health. Some clones in this sample may be carry-over from other donors' samples. Sequenced: whole blood. CDR3 sequence: CATGTGTPGNIQYF. As DNA, the CDR3 is TGTGCCACCGGGACCGGGACACCTGGAAACATTCAGTACTTC.